This T cell receptor (beta chain) appears in the sequencing data of a study of OX40 agonist ivuxolimab in advanced cancers. Study conclusions and caveats: Some patients without response likewise showed low normalized clonal expansion. With doses of 0.1-3.0 mg/kg, partial responders showed among the lowest clonal expansion.

This clone qualifies as medium-sized. Antigen specificity is unknown. Generated by immunoSEQ multiplex PCR, the TCRdb table keeps only in-frame clones and is missing some. In the table there are approximately 63,000 clones, about four fifths of which are singletons. The study sampled blood at baseline, cycle 4 day 1, and cycle 7 day 1. The sequences come from CD4+ or CD8+ T cells sorted from blood, collected in a trial of the OX40 agonist ivuxolimab. The TCR sequence derives from an adult with an advanced solid tumor such as melanoma, head and neck, liver or kidney cancer.

The CDR3 sequence: CASSFGNTEAFF. CDR3 bases: TGTGCCAGCAGTTTCGGGAACACTGAAGCTTTCTTT. The chain recombines TRBV2 with TRBJ1-1; D gene uncertain. The ends were cut back, 5 bases at V and 1 base at J, with 5 bases in the middle. The CDR3 runs 12 residues. CDR1 and CDR2 from the germline V gene are SNHLY and FYNNEI.